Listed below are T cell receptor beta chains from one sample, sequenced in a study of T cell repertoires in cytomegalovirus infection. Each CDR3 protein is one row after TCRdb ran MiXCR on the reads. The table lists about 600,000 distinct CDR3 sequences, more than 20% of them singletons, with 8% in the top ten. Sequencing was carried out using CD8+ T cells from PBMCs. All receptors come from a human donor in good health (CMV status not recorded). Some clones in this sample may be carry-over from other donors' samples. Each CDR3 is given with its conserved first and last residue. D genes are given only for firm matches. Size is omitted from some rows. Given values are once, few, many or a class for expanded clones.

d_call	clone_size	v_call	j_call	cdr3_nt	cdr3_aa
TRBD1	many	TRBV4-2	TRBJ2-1	TGTGCCAGCAGCCTTAAGGGGCAGGGGGCATCTGAGCAGTTCTTC	CASSLKGQGASEQFF
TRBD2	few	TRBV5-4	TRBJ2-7	TGTGCCAGCAGCTATCAGCGGGGGCCCGCCTACGAGCAGTACTTC	CASSYQRGPAYEQYF
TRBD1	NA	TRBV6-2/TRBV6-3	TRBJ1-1	TGTGCCAGCAGTTACTTTTTAGATTGGACAGGGCAAAACACTGAAGCTTTCTTT	CASSYFLDWTGQNTEAFF
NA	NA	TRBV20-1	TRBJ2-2	TGCAGTGCTAGAGGGTACCGGGACACATCGAACACCGGGGAGCTGTTTTTT	CSARGYRDTSNTGELFF
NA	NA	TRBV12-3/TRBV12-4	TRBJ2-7	TGTGCCAGCAGCCCCGGCCATAAGCCCTACGAGCAGTACTTC	CASSPGHKPYEQYF
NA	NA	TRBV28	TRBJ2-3	TGTGCCAGCAGTTCAATCCTTTTAGGGCAGAGCACAGATACGCAGTATTTT	CASSSILLGQSTDTQYF
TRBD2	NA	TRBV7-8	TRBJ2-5	TGTGCCAGCACCCTTAGCGGGGGGGCACGAGAGACCCAGTACTTC	CASTLSGGARETQYF
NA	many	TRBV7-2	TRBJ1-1	TGTGCCAGCAGCTTACGTTCGGGAGTGAACACTGAAGCTTTCTTT	CASSLRSGVNTEAFF
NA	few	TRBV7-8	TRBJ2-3	TGTGCCAGCAGCTTGGGGGAGTGGTACACAGATACGCAGTATTTT	CASSLGEWYTDTQYF
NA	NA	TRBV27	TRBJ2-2	TGTGCCAGCACCTGGGACAATCAGAACACCGGGGAGCTGTTTTTT	CASTWDNQNTGELFF
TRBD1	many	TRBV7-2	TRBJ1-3	TGTGCCAGCAGCCCGCAGGGGGATGGAAACACCATATATTTT	CASSPQGDGNTIYF
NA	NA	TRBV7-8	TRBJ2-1	TGTGCCAGCAGCTTAGAGTACTTCTTAAATGAGCAGTTCTTC	CASSLEYFLNEQFF
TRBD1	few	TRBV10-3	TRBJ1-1	TGTGCCATCAGGACAGGGGGCGGGAGGAACACTGAAGCTTTCTTT	CAIRTGGGRNTEAFF
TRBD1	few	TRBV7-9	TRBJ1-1	TGTGCCAGCAGCCCGCGACAGGGGGCATTCACTGAAGCTTTCTTT	CASSPRQGAFTEAFF
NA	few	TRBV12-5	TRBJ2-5	TGTGCTAGTGGTTTCTCGACTGAAGAGACCCAGTACTTC	CASGFSTEETQYF
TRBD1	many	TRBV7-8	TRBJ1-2	TGTGCCAGCAGCTTTGGACAGGGTACGCGCGGCTACACCTTC	CASSFGQGTRGYTF
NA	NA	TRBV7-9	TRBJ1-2	TGTGCCAGCAGCTTAGTTTTCGGGGATACGATTCCTCGGGACTATGGCTACACCTTC	CASSLVFGDTIPRDYGYTF
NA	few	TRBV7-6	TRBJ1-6	TGTGCCAGCAGCTTACTGGGGCGGAATTCACCCCTCCACTTT	CASSLLGRNSPLHF
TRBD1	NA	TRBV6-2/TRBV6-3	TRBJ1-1	TGTGCCAGCAGTCCCTTTCGACAGGGGAACACTGAAGCTTTCTTT	CASSPFRQGNTEAFF
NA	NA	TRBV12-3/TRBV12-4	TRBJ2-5	TGTGCCAGCAGTCCCCACTCACAGGGAGAAGAGACCCAGTACTTC	CASSPHSQGEETQYF
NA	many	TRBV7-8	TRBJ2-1	TGTGCCAGCAGCTTAGCAGACGGCATTTACAATGAGCAGTTCTTC	CASSLADGIYNEQFF
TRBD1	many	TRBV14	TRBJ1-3	TGTGCCAGCAGCCCGCCCCTGAGACAGGGGCCGGGGAACACCATATATTTT	CASSPPLRQGPGNTIYF
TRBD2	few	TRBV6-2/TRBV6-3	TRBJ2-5	TGTGCCAGCACCCCGACTAGCGGGGGCTGGGGGGAGACCCAGTACTTC	CASTPTSGGWGETQYF
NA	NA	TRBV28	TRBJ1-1	TGTGCCAGCAGCCCCTACCGAACGGACGCCCAAGCTTTCTTT	CASSPYRTDAQAFF
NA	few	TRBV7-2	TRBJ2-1	TGTGCCAGCAGCTCACCTTCGAGCTATGAGCAGTTCTTC	CASSSPSSYEQFF
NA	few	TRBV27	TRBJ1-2	TGTGCCAGCAGCCCAATGGGGGGGAGCGGCTATGGCTACACCTTC	CASSPMGGSGYGYTF
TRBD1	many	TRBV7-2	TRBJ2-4	TGTGCCAGCAGCCCGGGACAGTATCCCATTCAGTACTTC	CASSPGQYPIQYF
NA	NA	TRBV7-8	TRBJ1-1	TGTGCCAGCAGCCCCTACCCAGAGACACCGAACACTGAAGCTTTCTTT	CASSPYPETPNTEAFF
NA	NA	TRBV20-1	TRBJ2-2	TGCAGTGCTAGAGATCCGGGAAACACCGGGGAGCTGTTTTTT	CSARDPGNTGELFF
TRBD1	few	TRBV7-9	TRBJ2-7	TGTGCCAGCAGCTTAGGGGACAGGGGCGAGCAGTACTTC	CASSLGDRGEQYF
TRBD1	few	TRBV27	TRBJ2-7	TGTGCCAGCAGTTTAGTAGGGACAGGAAACTACGAGCAGTACTTC	CASSLVGTGNYEQYF
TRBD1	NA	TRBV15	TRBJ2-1	TGTGCCACCAGCAGAGCGGACAGGGTTAACGATGAGCAGTTCTTC	CATSRADRVNDEQFF
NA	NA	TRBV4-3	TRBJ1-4	TGCGCCAGCAGCCGCGGGTATGGTGAAAAACTGTTTTTT	CASSRGYGEKLFF
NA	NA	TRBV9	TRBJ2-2	TGTGCCAGCGGAGGCGTTCGGACCCCAAACACCGGGGAGCTGTTTTTT	CASGGVRTPNTGELFF
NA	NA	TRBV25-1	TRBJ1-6	TGTGCCAGCAGTGATGGTATGATAGATTCACCCCTCCACTTT	CASSDGMIDSPLHF
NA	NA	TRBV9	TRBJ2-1	TGTGCCAGCAGCGTAGGTAGTAGCCCCAATGAGCAGTTCTTC	CASSVGSSPNEQFF
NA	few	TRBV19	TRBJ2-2	TGTGCCAGTACTCCTTGGTTGGACAGACACACCGGGGAGCTGTTTTTT	CASTPWLDRHTGELFF
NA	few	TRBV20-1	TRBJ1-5	TGCAGTGCTAGAGATTGGGACACTTCGAATCAGCCCCAGCATTTT	CSARDWDTSNQPQHF
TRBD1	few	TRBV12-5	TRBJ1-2	TGTGCTAGTGGTTTGGACGAGAGACAGGGAGGCTACACCTTC	CASGLDERQGGYTF
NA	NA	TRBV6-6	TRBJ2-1	TGTGCCAGCAGTCTCCCGGGGGTGTCCTACAATGAGCAGTTCTTC	CASSLPGVSYNEQFF
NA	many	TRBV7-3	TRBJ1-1	TGTGCCAGCAGGGGGGTTGGCACTGAAGCTTTCTTT	CASRGVGTEAFF
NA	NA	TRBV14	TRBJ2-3	TGTGCCAGCAGCCACCTACAACCCCGGACAGCCACAGATACGCAGTATTTT	CASSHLQPRTATDTQYF
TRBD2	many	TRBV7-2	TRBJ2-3	TGTGCCAGCAGCTTAGAGGGGACTAGTTTCACAGATACGCAGTATTTT	CASSLEGTSFTDTQYF
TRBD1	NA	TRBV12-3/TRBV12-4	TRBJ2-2	TGTGCCAGCAGTTGGACAGGGTTTACCGGGGAGCTGTTTTTT	CASSWTGFTGELFF
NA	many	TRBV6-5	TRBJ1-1	TGTGCCAGCAGTTACACGTGGTCGGCGGCCATGAACACTGAAGCTTTCTTT	CASSYTWSAAMNTEAFF
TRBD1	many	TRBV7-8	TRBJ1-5	TGTGCCAGCAGCTTAGAGTTCCGGGACAGGGGGAGCAATCAGCCCCAGCATTTT	CASSLEFRDRGSNQPQHF
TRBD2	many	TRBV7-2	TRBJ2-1	TGTGCCAGCAGCTTACGTTACGGGGGGGCCTTAAACAATGAGCAGTTCTTC	CASSLRYGGALNNEQFF
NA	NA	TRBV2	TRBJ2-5	TGTGCCAGCAGTGATATGGAACTCCAAGAGACCCAGTACTTC	CASSDMELQETQYF
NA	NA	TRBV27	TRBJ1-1	TGTGCCAGCAGTCCAGGGTTGGTCACTGAAGCTTTCTTT	CASSPGLVTEAFF
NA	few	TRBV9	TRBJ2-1	TGTGCCAGCAGCCCAACCCATGGGGGGTTTAGCTCCTACAATGAGCAGTTCTTC	CASSPTHGGFSSYNEQFF
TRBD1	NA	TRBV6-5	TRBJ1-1	TGTGCCAGCCGGGACAGGTCTGGTTCTGAAGCTTTCTTT	CASRDRSGSEAFF
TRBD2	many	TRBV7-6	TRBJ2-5	TGTGCCAGCGGTAGGGTACGGGGGGGGCCCCAAGAGACCCAGTACTTC	CASGRVRGGPQETQYF
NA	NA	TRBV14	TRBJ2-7	TGTGCCAGCAGCCAACGGGATACTCCGGGACTTTACGAGCAGTACTTC	CASSQRDTPGLYEQYF
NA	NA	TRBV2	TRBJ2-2	TGTGCCACCCCCCCCGCGCCCGCGAACACCGGGGAGCTGTTTTTT	CATPPAPANTGELFF
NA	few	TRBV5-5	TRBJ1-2	TGTGCCAGCAGCCTCTGGACAAGCTATGGCTACACCTTC	CASSLWTSYGYTF